This TCR beta chain derives from a study of T cells after yellow fever vaccination. On the study more broadly: Where fractions had low cell numbers, libraries were prepared from them with the SMART-Seq v4 Ultra Low Input RNA kit. Findings of the study overall: Clones from primary vaccination mostly reappeared after the booster (less than 98% CD4, about 88% CD8).

CDR1 is DFQATT and CDR2 is SNEGSKA in the germline V gene (reference sequence). The CDR3 runs to 15 residues. V gave up 6 bases and J gave up 4 bases, with 16 bases separating them. UMIs were added to TCR cDNA along with a universal primer site when it was made by 5'RACE template switching. TCRdb re-analysed the 5' RACE reads in MiXCR, keeping a single row per CDR3 protein. Altogether 600,000 to 750,000 distinct CDR3 sequences are present, roughly an eighth being singletons, with the ten largest covering around 14%. A word on this clonotype: Its antigen is unidentified.

The receptor's source is a man between 25 and 39 years old who received the YFV17D yellow fever vaccine. The material was PBMCs, obtained on the day of the yellow fever booster vaccination. The chain has TRBV20-1 and TRBJ2-6; D is possibly TRBD2 (5 bases). The CDR3 DNA reads TGCAGTGCCGCTTTGGACGGAGGAGGGGCCAACGTCCTGACTTTC. Its protein product is CSAALDGGGANVLTF.